A single sample gave rise to the 17 T cell receptor beta chains below, sequenced in a study of shared clonotypes between healthy human individuals. TCRdb's table, derived via immunoSEQ multiplex PCR, lists solely in-frame clones and lacks some. Among some 2 million clones listed, just under 95% were seen once. Positively selected for CCR7, the CD45RO-negative cells used as naive CD8 cells excluded terminally differentiated effector memory CD45RA+ cells. Sequencing was performed on naive CD8+ T cells sorted from blood. The source of these receptors is a man aged 18 to 29 in good health.

This clone was counted once. This rearrangement joins TRBV6-1 to TRBJ2-1, with 7 bases identical to TRBD2. CDR3 size: 17 residues. Per the germline V gene, CDR1 is MNHNS and CDR2 is SASEGT. V gave up 2 bases and J gave up 8 bases; unmatched junction bases: 15. CDR3 sequence: CASSEWDYHESGDEQFF. In nucleotides, the CDR3 is TGTGCCAGCAGTGAATGGGACTACCATGAATCGGGGGATGAGCAGTTCTTC.

Remarks on this clone: This sample includes further DNA sequences coding for the same CDR3. The chain uses TRBV4-1 and TRBJ2-1; unclear D gene. The germline V gene encodes CDR1 MGHRA and CDR2 YSYEKL. This CDR3 is 12 amino acids long. Trimming took 2 bases from V and 4 from J, leaving 3 bases between them. CDR3 coding DNA: TGCGCCAGCAGCCAAACTTACAATGAGCAGTTCTTC. Amino acid sequence: CASSQTYNEQFF.

The chain carries TRBV19 and TRBJ2-2; 10 positions match TRBD1. Germline V lookup: CDR1 LNHDA, CDR2 SQIVND (reference sequence). V dropped 6 bases and J dropped 9; count of bases not matched to a gene: 4. This CDR3 contains 13 residues. The CDR3 nucleotides are TGTGCCAGTAGCCTGGGACAGGGGCGGGAGCTGTTTTTT. Residues: CASSLGQGRELFF.

This chain joins TRBV4-1 and TRBJ2-3; 8 nucleotides align to TRBD2. The germline gives CDR1 MGHRA, CDR2 YSYEKL. V lost 6 bases, J lost 5 bases, and 10 bases stayed unmatched. The CDR3 sequence is 15 residues long. CDR3 nucleotides: TGCGCCAGCAGTTCCCTCGGGGGGGGCAAAGATACGCAGTATTTT. As protein: CASSSLGGGKDTQYF.

The chain carries TRBV11-2 and TRBJ2-7, with D hard to call. The germline V gene has CDR1 SGHAT and CDR2 FQNNGV. This CDR3 is 11 amino acids long. V shed 4 bases and J shed 7 bases, with 8 bases lying between them. CDR3 nucleotides: TGTGCCAGCAGCTCCAGTTTAGAGCAGTACTTC. Translating it yields CASSSSLEQYF.

A remark on this clone: In the same sample, other DNA sequences code for this CDR3. This chain joins TRBV7-9 and TRBJ2-7, with unresolved D. CDR1 is SEHNR, CDR2 FQNEAQ, per germline (reference sequence). The CDR3 length is 12 residues. Trimming shortened V by 1 base and J by 6 bases, and 7 bases separated the two germline ends. The CDR3 loop reads CASSLGTGEQYF. The CDR3 bases are TGTGCCAGCAGCTTAGGCACGGGCGAGCAGTACTTC. Filled out from reference TRBV7-9 and TRBJ2-7, the complete variable domain reads DTGVSQNPRHKITKRGQNVTFRCDPISEHNRLYWYRQTLGQGPEFLTYFQNEAQLEKSRLLSDRFSAERPKGSFSTLEIQRTEQGDSAMYLCASSLGTGEQYFGPGTRLTVT.

The chain joins TRBV7-9 to TRBJ2-5, with D possibly TRBD2 on 6 matching bases. The germline V gene encodes CDR1 SEHNR and CDR2 FQNEAQ (reference sequence). CDR3 length: 12 residues. The germline V and J ends were trimmed by 4 bases and 5 bases, with 8 bases remaining between them. In DNA, the CDR3 is TGTGCCAGCAGCTGGGGGGACGAGACCCAGTACTTC. This codes for CASSWGDETQYF.

With respect to this clone: The sample carries other DNA sequences with the same CDR3. The V and J genes are TRBV11-2 and TRBJ2-5, with D unclear. The CDR3 is 11 residues long. CDR1 SGHAT and CDR2 FQNNGV come from the germline V gene. Trimming cost V 3 bases and J 4 bases, with 3 bases left between them. CDR3 sequence reads: CASSLTETQYF. CDR3 nucleotide sequence: TGTGCCAGCAGCTTGACAGAGACCCAGTACTTC.

This rearrangement joins TRBV28 to TRBJ2-1; 7 bases fit TRBD2. The CDR3 sequence is 16 residues long. J gave up 3 bases and V 1 base, and 6 bases lay outside the gene matches. Germline V gene sequence: CDR1 MDHEN, CDR2 SYDVKM. Here the CDR3 reads CASSLYRTRDYNEQFF. DNA for the CDR3: TGTGCCAGCAGTTTATACAGGACTAGAGACTACAATGAGCAGTTCTTC.

As concerns this clone: This CDR3 is also generated by other DNA sequences in the sample. This chain links TRBV27 with TRBJ2-1; 13 positions agree with TRBD2. Germline lookup yields CDR1 MNHEY and CDR2 SMNVEV (reference sequence). The V and J ends lost 3 bases and 7 bases, in that order; junction bases with no gene match: 3. This CDR3 contains 15 residues. CDR3 coding DNA: TGTGCCAGCAGTTTTGGACTAGCGGGGGATAATGAGCAGTTCTTC. Residues: CASSFGLAGDNEQFF.

Note on this clone: The same CDR3 can be traced to other DNA sequences in this sample. This chain uses TRBV5-6 with TRBJ2-1; no clear D gene. V lost 0 bases and J lost 9, with 7 bases in between. CDR3 length: 12 residues. Looked up from germline, CDR1 is SGHDT and CDR2 is YYEEEE. CDR3 amino acids: CASSLGSSEQFF. For the CDR3, the DNA is TGTGCCAGCAGCTTGGGTTCATCTGAGCAGTTCTTC.

Concerning this clone: This CDR3 is also generated by other DNA sequences in the sample. This chain joins TRBV27 and TRBJ2-1; no firm D call. The CDR3 consists of 12 residues. The germline V gene encodes CDR1 MNHEY and CDR2 SMNVEV (reference sequence). Trimming took off 2 bases at V and 10 bases at J, with 9 bases between the two ends. In nucleotides, the CDR3 is TGTGCCAGCAGTTTACCCGGGTGGGAGCAGTTCTTC. It is translated as CASSLPGWEQFF.

This chain uses TRBV7-9 with TRBJ2-7, with 9 bases lining up with TRBD1. The V segment lost 5 bases and the J segment 1 base; nucleotides outside the gene matches: 6. Germline V gene data show CDR1 as SEHNR and CDR2 as FQNEAQ (reference sequence). The length of the CDR3 is 15 residues. CDR3 amino acids: CASSAGTGISYEQYF. In nucleotides, the CDR3 is TGTGCCAGCAGCGCTGGGACAGGGATTTCCTACGAGCAGTACTTC. The variable domain in full, with the rest retrieved from reference TRBV7-9 and TRBJ2-7, is DTGVSQNPRHKITKRGQNVTFRCDPISEHNRLYWYRQTLGQGPEFLTYFQNEAQLEKSRLLSDRFSAERPKGSFSTLEIQRTEQGDSAMYLCASSAGTGISYEQYFGPGTRLTVT.

The J gene is TRBJ2-1, the V gene TRBV4-1; 8 nucleotides line up with TRBD2. Germline V gene data show CDR1 as MGHRA and CDR2 as YSYEKL. Germline trimming cut 3 bases from V and 7 bases from J; bases unmatched to any gene: 11. CDR3 length equals 16 residues. Here the CDR3 reads CASSQRGGGPHNEQFF. The CDR3, as DNA: TGCGCCAGCAGCCAGCGCGGCGGGGGGCCCCATAATGAGCAGTTCTTC.

Written as DNA, the CDR3 is TGTGCCAGCAGTTCGCTAGCGGGAGGGCCTTACAATGAGCAGTTCTTC. Its protein is CASSSLAGGPYNEQFF. This chain connects TRBV13 to TRBJ2-1, with 12 bases aligning to TRBD2. V lost 6 bases to trimming and J lost 4 bases; unmatched junction nucleotides: 7. The CDR3 totals 16 residues. Germline V gene data show CDR1 as PRHDT and CDR2 as FYEKMQ (reference sequence).

This sequence joins TRBV27 and TRBJ2-3; 13 positions match TRBD2. The CDR3 sequence is 16 residues long. Germline-derived CDR1 and CDR2 are MNHEY and SMNVEV (reference sequence). Trimming removed 7 bases from V and 6 bases from J; junction bases left unmatched: 10. CDR3 coding DNA: TGTGCCAGCAACCTACTAGCGGGGGGGAGAATGGATACGCAGTATTTT. This codes for CASNLLAGGRMDTQYF.

This sequence joins TRBV2 and TRBJ2-5; tentative D call: TRBD2 (5 bases). V shed 4 bases and J shed 0 bases, with 21 bases lying between them. Per the germline V gene, CDR1 is SNHLY and CDR2 is FYNNEI. CDR3 length: 18 amino acids. CDR3 DNA: TGTGCCAGCAGTGTCCCAAAGGGAGCAGCGAGCCACCAAGAGACCCAGTACTTC. It yields the protein CASSVPKGAASHQETQYF.